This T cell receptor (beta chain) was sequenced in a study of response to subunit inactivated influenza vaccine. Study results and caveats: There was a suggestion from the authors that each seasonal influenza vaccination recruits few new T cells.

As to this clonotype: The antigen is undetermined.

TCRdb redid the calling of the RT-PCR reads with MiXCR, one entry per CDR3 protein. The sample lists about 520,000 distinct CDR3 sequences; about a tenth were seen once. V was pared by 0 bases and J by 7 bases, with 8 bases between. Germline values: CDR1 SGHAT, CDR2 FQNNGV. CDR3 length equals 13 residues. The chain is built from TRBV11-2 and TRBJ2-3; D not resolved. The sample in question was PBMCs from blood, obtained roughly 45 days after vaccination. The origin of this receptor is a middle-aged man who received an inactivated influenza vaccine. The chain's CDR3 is CASSLEGGHTQYF. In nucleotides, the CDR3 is TGTGCCAGCAGCTTAGAGGGCGGCCATACGCAGTATTTT.